Listed here are 9 T cell receptor beta chains from one sample, sequenced in a study of low-dose radiotherapy and immunotherapy resistance in tumors. Gene-specific TRAV and TRBV primers were used for first-strand cDNA, covering alpha and beta chains. Over roughly 18 PCR cycles, TCRs were amplified from a constant-region primer and V-primer adapter. Via MiXCR, TCRdb re-called the reads, giving one row per CDR3 protein. The table has more than 9,500 distinct CDR3 sequences, roughly 80% seen once. The receptors stem from a human donor with advanced metastatic prostate, ovarian, gallbladder or colorectal cancer (not recorded which). This table probably holds off-target reads from a library built for another chain.

The chain carries TRBV5-1 and TRBJ2-2; D is ambiguous. Per the germline V gene, CDR1 is SGHRS and CDR2 is YFSETQ. The CDR3 has 14 residues. V lost 0 bases and J lost 1, with 4 bases in between. The CDR3 is CASSLVGNTGELFF. The DNA for the CDR3 is TGCGCCAGCAGCTTGGTAGGGAACACCGGGGAGCTGTTTTTT.

The chain uses TRBV6-4 and TRBJ1-5; no clear D. CDR3 size: 13 residues. The V gene lost 8 bases and the J gene lost 4 bases, with 12 bases spanning the gap. Looked up from germline, CDR1 is MRHNA and CDR2 is SNTAGT. CDR3 loop: CASAVTWNQPQHF. CDR3 DNA: TGTGCCAGCGCAGTGACATGGAATCAGCCCCAGCATTTT.

The chain employs TRBV28 and TRBJ1-1; D is unclear. The CDR3 consists of 14 residues. Germline-derived CDR1 and CDR2 are MDHEN and SYDVKM. The V end lost 5 bases, the J end lost 4 bases, and 14 bases lay between the germline ends. CDR3 residues: CASSPAGRSTEAFF. As DNA, the CDR3 is TGTGCCAGCAGTCCTGCGGGTCGGAGCACTGAAGCTTTCTTT.

This clonotype has a handful of counts. The chain has TRBV19 and TRBJ2-3, with 13 bases fitting TRBD2. CDR1 and CDR2 (germline): LNHDA, SQIVND (reference sequence). Trimming cost V 3 bases and J 7 bases; bases outside gene matches: 7. This CDR3 has 16 amino acids. The CDR3 is CASSIGTSGTTYTQYF. Written as DNA, the CDR3 is TGTGCCAGTAGTATCGGGACTAGCGGGACTACCTATACGCAGTATTTT. The complete variable domain, with remaining parts taken from reference TRBV19 and TRBJ2-3, reads DGGITQSPKYLFRKEGQNVTLSCEQNLNHDAMYWYRQDPGQGLRLIYYSQIVNDFQKGDIAEGYSVSREKKESFPLTVTSAQKNPTAFYLCASSIGTSGTTYTQYFGPGTRLTVL.

The gene calls are TRBV28 and TRBJ2-5; possible D gene TRBD2, 5 bases. From germline, CDR1 is MDHEN and CDR2 SYDVKM. This CDR3 has 11 residues. Trimming left V 11 bases short and J 3 bases short, with 10 bases between. In DNA, the CDR3 is TGTGCCCATTCGAGGGAAGAGACCCAGTACTTC. Translation gives CAHSREETQYF.

CDR3 DNA: TGTGCCAGCAATTCTGGACAGGGTGTCAATGAGCAGTTCTTC. Translating gives CASNSGQGVNEQFF. The chain carries TRBV2 and TRBJ2-1, with 8 bases aligning to TRBD1. J lost 6 bases, V lost 7 bases, and 8 bases had no gene match. CDR3 length: 14 residues. Germline CDR1 is SNHLY and CDR2 is FYNNEI.

The V call is TRBV5-1, the J call TRBJ2-1; D is unresolved. V lost 1 base, J lost 2 bases, and 4 bases lay in between. CDR1 is SGHRS, CDR2 YFSETQ, per germline. The CDR3 extends over 13 amino acids. CDR3 amino acids: CASSLQTYNEQFF. In nucleotides, the CDR3 is TGCGCCAGCAGCTTGCAGACCTACAATGAGCAGTTCTTC. The variable domain in full, with the rest retrieved from reference TRBV5-1 and TRBJ2-1, is KAGVTQTPRYLIKTRGQQVTLSCSPISGHRSVSWYQQTPGQGLQFLFEYFSETQRNKGNFPGRFSGRQFSNSRSEMNVSTLELGDSALYLCASSLQTYNEQFFGPGTRLTVL.

This chain joins TRBV2 and TRBJ2-3, with TRBD2 matching over 10 bases. The junction had 6 bases not matched to a gene; V was cut back by 5 bases and J by 1 base. The germline V gene has CDR1 SNHLY and CDR2 FYNNEI. This CDR3 has 16 residues. The CDR3 nucleotides are TGTGCCAGCAGTCCCCTAGCGGGAGATCGCACAGATACGCAGTATTTT. Its translation: CASSPLAGDRTDTQYF.

The chain carries TRBV9 and TRBJ2-7; the D is unclear. This CDR3 region has 12 residues. Per germline, CDR1 SGDLS and CDR2 YYNGEE. V was pared by 7 bases and J by 0 bases, with 8 bases between. The CDR3, as DNA: TGTGCCAGCTCTCAGGACTCCTACGAGCAGTACTTC. Its protein product is CASSQDSYEQYF.